The 13 T cell receptor beta chains below were found in one sample sequenced in a study of cytomegalovirus exposure and HLA in healthy donors. TCRdb's copy holds only in-frame clones and misses some; the assay was immunoSEQ multiplex PCR. The data show around 300,000 clones, 80% to 90% seen once. The sample consisted of PBMCs. Receptors originate from a woman aged 18-29 years in good health and CMV-seronegative.

This rearrangement joins TRBV9 to TRBJ2-5; D remains ambiguous. V lost 0 bases and J lost 2, with 14 bases in between. Germline lookup yields CDR1 SGDLS and CDR2 YYNGEE. There are 16 residues in the CDR3. CDR3 nucleotides: TGTGCCAGCAGCGTAGACTTCGGGTGGAATCAAGAGACCCAGTACTTC. It codes for CASSVDFGWNQETQYF.

The chain has TRBV6-5 and TRBJ1-5; D might be TRBD1 (6 bases). Per germline, CDR1 MNHEY and CDR2 SVGAGI. The germline V and J ends were trimmed by 5 bases and 7 bases, with 15 bases remaining between them. The CDR3 consists of 14 residues. This chain's CDR3 is CASSPAGVRQPQHF. The CDR3 DNA reads as TGTGCCAGCAGTCCAGCAGGGGTCAGGCAGCCCCAGCATTTT.

The chain employs TRBV7-2 and TRBJ2-7, with 8 bases lining up with TRBD2. V lost 3 bases, J lost 0 bases, and 10 bases stayed unmatched. Germline assignment: CDR1 SGHTA and CDR2 FQGNSA. The CDR3 is made up of 17 amino acids. CDR3 residues: CASSFWVSGTSSYEQYF. The CDR3, as DNA: TGTGCCAGCAGCTTTTGGGTTAGCGGGACAAGCTCCTACGAGCAGTACTTC.

The V gene is TRBV23-1, the J gene TRBJ1-5; D remains unclear. TRBV23-1 is sorted into the ORF group, with uncertain function. The CDR3 is 19 amino acids. Trimming shortened V by 6 bases and J by 9 bases, and 33 bases separated the two germline ends. CDR3 sequence reads: CASSLRGLGVELRPRPQHF. The CDR3 bases are TGCGCCAGCAGCTTACGGGGTTTGGGCGTGGAACTGAGGCCGCGGCCCCAGCATTTT.

Worth noting for this clone: This same CDR3 is encoded by further DNA sequences in the sample. The chain joins TRBV5-1 to TRBJ2-3; 8 positions match TRBD2. The CDR3 totals 12 residues. V was pared by 4 bases and J by 5 bases, with 0 bases of the junction left unmatched. Germline V gene data show CDR1 as SGHRS and CDR2 as YFSETQ. CDR3 protein: CASSLAGDTQYF. CDR3 DNA sequence: TGCGCCAGCAGCCTAGCGGGAGATACGCAGTATTTT.

This clone was detected only a few times. V is TRBV5-1 and J is TRBJ1-1; D possibly corresponds to TRBD1 (6 bases). The V gene's germline CDR1 is SGHRS and CDR2 YFSETQ. V dropped 0 bases and J dropped 4 bases, with 13 bases sitting between them. The CDR3 sequence is 15 residues long. The CDR3, as DNA: TGCGCCAGCAGCTTGGACGGGCAGGGGAGCACTGAAGCTTTCTTT. Its translation: CASSLDGQGSTEAFF. Based on the CDR3 plus reference TRBV5-1 and TRBJ1-1, the full variable domain is KAGVTQTPRYLIKTRGQQVTLSCSPISGHRSVSWYQQTPGQGLQFLFEYFSETQRNKGNFPGRFSGRQFSNSRSEMNVSTLELGDSALYLCASSLDGQGSTEAFFGQGTRLTVV.

The chain links TRBV6-1 to TRBJ1-2; no clear D gene. The germline V gene encodes CDR1 MNHNS and CDR2 SASEGT. Deletions cut 3 bases from V and 8 bases from J, with 13 bases between. CDR3 length: 13 residues. For the CDR3, the DNA is TGTGCCAGCAGTGAGTCCCAGGCTCGGGGCTACACCTTC. This gives the protein CASSESQARGYTF.

V usage is TRBV30 and J usage is TRBJ2-3; the match to TRBD1 covers 7 bases. CDR3 length: 13 amino acids. The V gene's germline CDR1 is GTSNPN and CDR2 SVGIG (reference sequence). V dropped 4 bases and J dropped 13; count of bases not matched to a gene: 14. The CDR3 DNA follows: TGTGCCTGGACCCGACAGGGTTTAACGTTGGAGTATTTT. Its protein is CAWTRQGLTLEYF.

This clone was found once. The V and J genes are TRBV4-3 and TRBJ2-2, with 11 nucleotides matching TRBD1. The CDR3 length is 18 residues. Germline V lookup: CDR1 LGHNA, CDR2 YSLEER. The J segment lost 4 bases and the V segment lost 2 bases, leaving 9 bases of the junction unmatched. CDR3 residues: CASSQRDRGNRITGELFF. CDR3 DNA sequence: TGCGCCAGCAGCCAACGGGACAGGGGGAATCGTATCACCGGGGAGCTGTTTTTT.

V and J are TRBV10-3 and TRBJ2-7; unclear D gene. V was cut by 0 bases and J by 4 bases, with 10 bases left in between. Germline values: CDR1 ENHRY, CDR2 SYGVKD. This CDR3 has 14 amino acids. For the CDR3, the DNA is TGTGCCATCAGTGAGTCGGGCAACGATTACGAGCAGTACTTC. Translation: CAISESGNDYEQYF.

This chain joins TRBV6-5 and TRBJ2-1; TRBD1 matches at 9 bases. CDR1 is MNHEY and CDR2 is SVGAGI in the germline V gene. V gave up 3 bases and J gave up 8 bases; unmatched junction bases: 5. The CDR3 sequence is 14 residues long. The CDR3 protein is CASSYLRQGDEQFF. The DNA for the CDR3 is TGTGCCAGCAGTTATCTTCGACAGGGGGATGAGCAGTTCTTC.

This clone was counted once. The rearrangement uses TRBV7-6 and TRBJ2-7; 9 bases align to TRBD1. J gave up 5 bases and V 5 bases, and 13 bases lay outside the gene matches. CDR1 and CDR2 from the germline V gene are SGHVS and FNYEAQ. The CDR3 length is 16 residues. CDR3 coding DNA: TGTGCCAGCAGCCCCCACTACAGGGGGCCTTTGAACGAGCAGTACTTC. Translating gives CASSPHYRGPLNEQYF.

This sequence joins TRBV28 and TRBJ1-5; maybe TRBD1 (5 bases). CDR3 length: 16 residues. Germline V gene data show CDR1 as MDHEN and CDR2 as SYDVKM. The ends were cut back, 5 bases at V and 7 bases at J, with 21 bases in the middle. CDR3 in DNA: TGTGCCAGCAGTCGAAGGTTGCAGGGTGGTGGGCAGCCCCAGCATTTT. It specifies CASSRRLQGGGQPQHF.